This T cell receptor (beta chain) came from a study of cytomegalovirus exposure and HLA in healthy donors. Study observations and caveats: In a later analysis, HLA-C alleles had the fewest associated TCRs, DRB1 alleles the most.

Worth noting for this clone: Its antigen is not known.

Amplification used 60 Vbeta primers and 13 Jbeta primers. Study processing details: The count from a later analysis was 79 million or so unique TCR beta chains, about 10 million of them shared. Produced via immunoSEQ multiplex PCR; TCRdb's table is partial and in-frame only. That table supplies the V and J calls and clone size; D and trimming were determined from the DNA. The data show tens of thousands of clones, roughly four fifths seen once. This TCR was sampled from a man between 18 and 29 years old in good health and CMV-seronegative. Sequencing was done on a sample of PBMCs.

The CDR3 DNA sequence: TGTGCCAGCAGCTTTAGTGTTGGGACAGATCTCTACGAGCAGTACTTC. It yields the protein CASSFSVGTDLYEQYF. The chain recombines TRBV7-9 with TRBJ2-7; 7 bases are shared with TRBD1. Unmatched junction bases numbered 11, after V lost 3 bases and J lost 3 bases. This CDR3 contains 16 residues. Looked up from germline, CDR1 is SEHNR and CDR2 is FQNEAQ (reference sequence). The whole variable domain, remainder taken from reference TRBV7-9 and TRBJ2-7, is DTGVSQNPRHKITKRGQNVTFRCDPISEHNRLYWYRQTLGQGPEFLTYFQNEAQLEKSRLLSDRFSAERPKGSFSTLEIQRTEQGDSAMYLCASSFSVGTDLYEQYFGPGTRLTVT.